This TCR beta chain was identified during a study of spatial heterogeneity in lung cancer. Study information: 72 TRACERx patients with early, untreated non-small cell lung cancer donated samples. Alpha-chain sequences were consistently detected less often than beta-chain sequences.

Study-wide results and limits: Resection saw ubiquitous expanded tumor TCRs appear in blood more than follow-up did.

CDR1 is SGHTA, CDR2 FQGNSA, per germline. The CDR3 has 15 amino acids. The V gene end was trimmed by 5 bases and the J gene end by 4 bases; junction bases not matched to a gene: 6. This clonotype was found many times. What it recognizes is unknown. TCRdb reprocessed the 5' RACE reads with MiXCR, giving one entry per CDR3 protein. The sample has roughly 14,000 distinct CDR3 sequences; approximately 6% are singletons. Stated time point: blood at routine non-recurrence follow-up after resection. Whole RNA came from tumor, nontumor lung or frozen PBMC and was sequenced without being sorted. The chain links TRBV7-2 to TRBJ2-1; 9 nucleotides agree with TRBD2. This material consisted of PBMCs, taken at follow-up. The source of this sequence is a male donor with early-stage non-small cell lung cancer. The CDR3 loop is CASSVSGSQYNEQFF. The CDR3 DNA sequence: TGTGCCAGCAGCGTTAGCGGGAGCCAGTACAATGAGCAGTTCTTC.